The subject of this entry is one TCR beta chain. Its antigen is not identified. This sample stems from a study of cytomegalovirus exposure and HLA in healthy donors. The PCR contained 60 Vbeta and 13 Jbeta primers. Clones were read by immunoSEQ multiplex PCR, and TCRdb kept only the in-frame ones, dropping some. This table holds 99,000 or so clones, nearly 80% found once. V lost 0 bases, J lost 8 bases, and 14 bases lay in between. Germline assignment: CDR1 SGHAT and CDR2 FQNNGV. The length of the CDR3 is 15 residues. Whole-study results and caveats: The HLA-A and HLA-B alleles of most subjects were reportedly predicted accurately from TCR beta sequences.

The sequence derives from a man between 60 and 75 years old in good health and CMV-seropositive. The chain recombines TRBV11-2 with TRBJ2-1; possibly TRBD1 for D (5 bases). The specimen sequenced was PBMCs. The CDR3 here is CASSLDQGFGDEQFF. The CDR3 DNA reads TGTGCCAGCAGCTTAGATCAGGGATTTGGCGATGAGCAGTTCTTC.